The clone carrying this TCR beta chain appeared once. Its target is not known. The CDR3 loop spans 13 amino acids. Germline CDR1 and CDR2: GTSNPN and SVGIG (reference sequence). Unmatched junction bases numbered 8, after V lost 5 bases and J lost 7 bases. Time point meaning: 20-29 weeks after completion of therapy. The entry originates in a study of T cell therapy after organ transplantation. About the study: Expansion used a peptide pool of 30 HLA class I and II CMV epitopes. Long-term post-therapy samples: blood collected 20 to 29 weeks after completing therapy. Of some ten patients, eight responded clinically and two did not.

The repertoire was sequenced with immunoSEQ multiplex PCR; TCRdb's copy has only in-frame clones and lacks some. The sample has some 17,000 clones; approximately 83% are singletons. Study results and caveats: Nonresponders had marked pretherapy clonal expansions and little post-therapy change.

Sequences were derived from CD8+ T cells from blood, sampled after autologous CMV-specific T cell therapy. The chain combines TRBV30 with TRBJ1-1; TRBD1 matches 9 bases. This receptor was taken from a human patient who had received a solid organ transplant and had CMV disease. The T cells may partly be graft donor cells. DNA of the CDR3: TGTGCCTGGTATACAGGGGGCTTGGGTGAAGCTTTCTTT. This codes for CAWYTGGLGEAFF.